A single sample is the source of the 18 T cell receptor beta chains below, sequenced in a study of CD8 T cells in ankylosing spondylitis listed by TCRdb under 2017. Libraries were made using 5' RACE. Sequencing used an Illumina HiSeq 2500. Clones were called with MiXCR by TCRdb after fastp trimmed the public reads at Q25, and only in-frame beta chains were retained. Rows with a matching CDR3 protein are joined into one entry that keeps the most common DNA and genes. Present in this sample are about 340,000 distinct CDR3 sequences, 20% to 25% of which were seen just once. The leading ten clones occupy around 12% of the sample. Sequences were obtained from blood, either unsorted or a sorted T cell fraction (not recorded which). The receptors here all came from a male donor with ankylosing spondylitis or in good health (not recorded which).

The CDR3, as DNA: TGCAGCGTTGTCGGGGACGCCTGGGAGCAGTACTTC. Its translation: CSVVGDAWEQYF. The chain carries TRBV29-1 and TRBJ2-7; D assignment may be TRBD1 or TRBD2 (5 bases each). CDR1 is SQVTM, CDR2 ANQGSEA, per germline. The CDR3 extends over 12 amino acids. The V end lost 4 bases, the J end lost 7 bases, and 14 bases lay between the germline ends.

The chain has TRBV29-1 and TRBJ1-1, with D perhaps TRBD1 (5 bases). The CDR3 loop spans 13 amino acids. V lost 1 base to trimming and J lost 6 bases, with 12 bases between them. Germline CDR1 is SQVTM and CDR2 is ANQGSEA. The CDR3 spells CSVEAGNGAEAFF. As DNA, the CDR3 is TGCAGCGTTGAAGCAGGGAACGGGGCTGAAGCTTTCTTT.

The gene calls are TRBV20-1 and TRBJ1-6; no reliable D call. Trimming took off 6 bases at V and 4 bases at J, with 16 bases between the two ends. Germline V gene data show CDR1 as DFQATT and CDR2 as SNEGSKA (reference sequence). The CDR3 consists of 15 residues. This chain's CDR3 is CSAPGRVEYNSPLHF. The DNA of the CDR3 is TGCAGTGCCCCCGGGCGGGTCGAATATAATTCACCCCTCCACTTT.

This clonotype was recorded a few times. V and J are TRBV11-2 and TRBJ2-1, with a weak D call TRBD2 (5 bases). Germline V gene lookup returns CDR1 SGHAT and CDR2 FQNNGV. The CDR3 loop spans 14 amino acids. V dropped 5 bases and J dropped 9 bases, with 17 bases sitting between them. The CDR3 reads CASSLSVGVGEQFF. CDR3 sequence (DNA): TGTGCCAGCAGCCTCTCGGTCGGGGTCGGTGAGCAGTTCTTC. The full variable domain, completed using reference TRBV11-2 and TRBJ2-1, is EAGVAQSPRYKIIEKRQSVAFWCNPISGHATLYWYQQILGQGPKLLIQFQNNGVVDDSQLPKDRFSAERLKGVDSTLKIQPAKLEDSAVYLCASSLSVGVGEQFFGPGTRLTVL.

The chain carries TRBV6-4 and TRBJ2-3; D not resolved. V was trimmed by 0 bases and J by 2 bases, leaving 12 bases between them. Looked up from germline, CDR1 is MRHNA and CDR2 is SNTAGT. The CDR3 has 16 amino acids. The CDR3 nucleotides are TGTGCCAGCAGTGACTCGGGGAATGGGGACACAGATACGCAGTATTTT. It yields the protein CASSDSGNGDTDTQYF.

This chain joins TRBV7-9 and TRBJ2-1; D is undetermined. The CDR3 spans 14 residues. CDR1 and CDR2 (germline): SEHNR, FQNEAQ (reference sequence). Trimming cost V 5 bases and J 2 bases, with 10 bases left between them. In DNA, the CDR3 is TGTGCCAGCAGCACGCCCGGAACCTACAATGAGCAGTTCTTC. Its translation: CASSTPGTYNEQFF. Full variable domain (outside the CDR3, taken from reference TRBV7-9 and TRBJ2-1): DTGVSQNPRHKITKRGQNVTFRCDPISEHNRLYWYRQTLGQGPEFLTYFQNEAQLEKSRLLSDRFSAERPKGSFSTLEIQRTEQGDSAMYLCASSTPGTYNEQFFGPGTRLTVL.

As DNA, the CDR3 is TGTGCCAGCAGCCGATGGGGACACCCCCAAGAGACCCAGTACTTC. Protein: CASSRWGHPQETQYF. This rearrangement joins TRBV7-9 to TRBJ2-5, with TRBD1 as a possible D gene (6 bases). The CDR3 has 15 amino acids. CDR1 and CDR2 from the germline V gene are SEHNR and FQNEAQ (reference sequence). Trimming removed 5 bases from V and 1 base from J, with 14 bases in between.

The CDR3 spells CASSSASPNEQFF. The CDR3 region has the DNA TGTGCCAGCAGTTCGGCGTCACCAAATGAGCAGTTCTTC. V usage is TRBV6-5 and J usage is TRBJ2-1; D unresolved. V lost 4 bases and J 7 bases, leaving 11 bases between the germline ends. From germline, CDR1 is MNHEY and CDR2 SVGAGI. This CDR3 has 13 amino acids.

The V gene is TRBV11-2, the J gene TRBJ2-3; 9 bases are a match to TRBD1. There are 16 residues in the CDR3. J was trimmed by 6 bases and V by 0 bases; bases with no gene match: 7. Germline CDR1 and CDR2: SGHAT and FQNNGV. CDR3 sequence (DNA): TGTGCCAGCAGCTTAGATTACGGACAGGGGAGGGATACGCAGTATTTT. Translated: CASSLDYGQGRDTQYF.

This chain links TRBV27 with TRBJ2-5; TRBD2 matches at 10 bases. This CDR3 has 20 residues. Looked up from germline, CDR1 is MNHEY and CDR2 is SMNVEV (reference sequence). The ends lost 2 bases at V and 0 bases at J; junction bases unmatched: 15. The CDR3 DNA reads TGTGCCAGCAGTTTACCTTCCAGTACCGGGACTAGCGCGTACCAAGAGACCCAGTACTTC. Protein product: CASSLPSSTGTSAYQETQYF.

The V call is TRBV12-3 or TRBV12-4, the J call TRBJ2-3, with TRBD2 identical over 9 bases. The length of the CDR3 is 16 residues. V lost 7 bases to trimming and J lost 1 base; unmatched junction nucleotides: 9. CDR3 sequence: CASNKGVAGGTDTQYF. In DNA form, the CDR3 reads TGTGCCAGCAACAAGGGGGTAGCGGGGGGCACAGATACGCAGTATTTT.

The table lists this clonotype with a few counts. The chain combines TRBV11-2 with TRBJ2-3, with D possibly matching TRBD2 (5 bases). Trimming left V 5 bases short and J 0 bases short, with 12 bases between. In germline, CDR1 is SGHAT, CDR2 FQNNGV. This CDR3 has 15 amino acids. The CDR3 spells CASSPRVASTDTQYF. The CDR3 DNA reads TGTGCCAGCAGCCCGAGGGTGGCTAGCACAGATACGCAGTATTTT.

This chain uses TRBV7-9 with TRBJ2-7; the D gene is possibly TRBD1 (6 bases). Germline V CDR1 and CDR2: SEHNR, FQNEAQ (reference sequence). This CDR3 contains 15 residues. Trimming shortened V by 5 bases and J by 3 bases, and 17 bases separated the two germline ends. CDR3 region: CASSAQGPGNYEQYF. In nucleotides, the CDR3 is TGTGCCAGCAGCGCTCAGGGGCCGGGCAACTACGAGCAGTACTTC.

This clonotype was picked up a small number of times. This sequence joins TRBV9 and TRBJ2-1, with D possibly TRBD2 on 6 matching bases. Per germline, CDR1 SGDLS and CDR2 YYNGEE. CDR3 length equals 12 residues. Trimming stripped 5 bases from V and 9 bases from J, with 12 bases between. CDR3 loop: CASRSLATEQFF. For the CDR3, the DNA is TGTGCCAGCAGGTCACTAGCTACTGAGCAGTTCTTC.

The chain is built from TRBV6-1 and TRBJ1-1; 7 bases match TRBD1. This CDR3 is built from 14 residues. J lost 2 bases, V lost 5 bases, and 5 bases had no gene match. Germline CDR1 MNHNS, CDR2 SASEGT. Here the CDR3 reads CASSTGDPNTEAFF. In DNA, the CDR3 is TGTGCCAGCAGTACAGGGGACCCAAACACTGAAGCTTTCTTT.

This clonotype occurred a few times. The rearrangement uses TRBV7-3 and TRBJ2-1; 10 bases agree with TRBD2. V gave up 5 bases and J gave up 4 bases; unmatched junction bases: 5. Germline V gene lookup returns CDR1 SGHTA and CDR2 FQGTGA. The CDR3 length is 15 residues. CDR3 bases: TGTGCCAGCAGCGTTCTAGCGGGGGTTTACAATGAGCAGTTCTTC. Its protein is CASSVLAGVYNEQFF.

Here the CDR3 DNA reads TGCGCCAGCAGCCCCGAGGACAGGGACACAGATACGCAGTATTTT. The encoded protein is CASSPEDRDTDTQYF. The chain couples TRBV4-1 to TRBJ2-3, with 8 bases identical to TRBD1. The CDR3 extends over 15 amino acids. V shed 4 bases and J 2 bases; nucleotides not matched to a gene: 5. Germline CDR1 and CDR2: MGHRA and YSYEKL.

This clonotype was detected a few times. The rearrangement uses TRBV12-3 or TRBV12-4 and TRBJ1-2; D ambiguous. V lost 2 bases, J lost 3 bases, and 7 bases lay in between. The CDR3 extends over 13 amino acids. CDR3 bases: TGTGCCAGCAGTTTAAGGGTTGACTATGGCTACACCTTC. Translating it yields CASSLRVDYGYTF.